A single sample is the source of the 12 T cell receptor beta chains below, sequenced in a study of T cells of healthy individuals. TCRdb re-called the 5' RACE reads through MiXCR, storing one row per CDR3 protein. Of around 40,000 distinct CDR3 sequences listed, approximately 4.9% are singletons. The origin of the receptors is a human donor in good health.

The table lists this clonotype with a few counts. V usage is TRBV6-5 and J usage is TRBJ2-3; D remains unclear. Trimming cost V 3 bases and J 4 bases, with 11 bases left between them. CDR1 is MNHEY and CDR2 is SVGAGI in the germline V gene. This CDR3 is built from 14 residues. This CDR3 is CASSYSSLADTQYF. The CDR3 DNA is TGTGCCAGCAGTTATTCCTCTTTAGCAGATACGCAGTATTTT.

The genes are TRBV29-1 and TRBJ2-2; D ambiguous. Germline V lookup: CDR1 SQVTM, CDR2 ANQGSEA. The CDR3 has 14 residues. Trimming cost V 7 bases and J 4 bases, with 16 bases left between them. CDR3 nucleotides: TGCAGCGCCATGAGTGGAACGAGCACCGGGGAGCTGTTTTTT. It specifies CSAMSGTSTGELFF.

In this sample, this clonotype turned up many times. The V call is TRBV12-3 or TRBV12-4, the J call TRBJ2-1, with D possibly TRBD2 on 6 matching bases. The CDR3 has 15 amino acids. Trimming removed 7 bases at V and 0 bases at J, with 13 bases between. CDR3 in DNA: TGTGCCAGCACTCTAGCGCGACTCTCCTACAATGAGCAGTTCTTC. Protein sequence: CASTLARLSYNEQFF.

The chain has TRBV12-5 and TRBJ2-6, with 7 bases fitting TRBD2. After removal of 6 bases from V and 4 bases from J, the junction contained 12 bases not matched to a gene. This CDR3 has 17 amino acids. Germline V lookup: CDR1 LGHNT, CDR2 FRNRAP. As DNA, the CDR3 is TGTGCTAGTGGACTCTACGGGGGAGGGGCCGGGGCCAACGTCCTGACTTTC. It yields the protein CASGLYGGGAGANVLTF. Full variable domain (remainder filled in from reference TRBV12-5 and TRBJ2-6): DARVTQTPRHKVTEMGQEVTMRCQPILGHNTVFWYRQTMMQGLELLAYFRNRAPLDDSGMPKDRFSAEMPDATLATLKIQPSEPRDSAVYFCASGLYGGGAGANVLTFGAGSRLTVL.

In its sample, this clonotype was seen many times. The chain employs TRBV13 and TRBJ1-2; no reliable D call. Trimming took 4 bases from V and 4 from J, leaving 7 bases between them. This CDR3 is 12 amino acids long. Germline CDR1 is PRHDT and CDR2 is FYEKMQ (reference sequence). CDR3 sequence (DNA): TGTGCCAGCAGCTCCCGTGTCTATGGCTACACCTTC. Its protein is CASSSRVYGYTF.

DNA for the CDR3: TGTGCCAGCAGCAATCAGACAGGGGGCTTGAGGACTGAAGCTTTCTTT. Encoded protein: CASSNQTGGLRTEAFF. The chain couples TRBV7-9 to TRBJ1-1, with 10 bases fitting TRBD1. The CDR3 length is 16 residues. After removal of 5 bases from V and 5 bases from J, the junction contained 11 bases not matched to a gene. CDR1 is SEHNR, CDR2 FQNEAQ, per germline (reference sequence).

The rearrangement links TRBV5-4 to TRBJ2-1, with TRBD2 identical over 7 bases. Trimming at V came to 2 bases and at J to 7 bases, leaving 6 bases not matched to a gene. Germline V gene data show CDR1 as SGHNT and CDR2 as YYREEE (reference sequence). The CDR3 contains 14 residues. CDR3 residues: CASSFGTNENEQFF. CDR3 coding DNA: TGTGCCAGCAGCTTCGGGACTAACGAAAATGAGCAGTTCTTC.

The J gene is TRBJ1-1, the V gene TRBV10-3, with 7 bases lining up with TRBD1. The V gene's germline CDR1 is ENHRY and CDR2 SYGVKD. The CDR3 is 14 residues long. J lost 1 base, V lost 10 bases, and 9 bases had no gene match. CDR3 sequence (DNA): TGTGCCACCAGGGACAGCTCCCCGAACACTGAAGCTTTCTTT. This sequence encodes CATRDSSPNTEAFF.

Ten or more counts support this clonotype. The rearrangement joins TRBV12-3 or TRBV12-4 to TRBJ2-1; TRBD2 matches at 7 bases. The ends lost 6 bases at V and 0 bases at J; junction bases unmatched: 5. CDR3 length: 15 residues. CDR3: CASRSRGSSYNEQFF. The CDR3, as DNA: TGTGCCAGCAGGTCCCGCGGGAGCTCCTACAATGAGCAGTTCTTC.

This clonotype came up a few times. V usage is TRBV6-1 and J usage is TRBJ2-6; D is undetermined. Deletions cut 4 bases from V and 9 bases from J, with 10 bases between. Germline V gene lookup returns CDR1 MNHNS and CDR2 SASEGT. This CDR3 has 13 amino acids. The DNA for the CDR3 is TGTGCCAGCAGTGTAAGTGTAAACAACGTCCTGACTTTC. Translating it yields CASSVSVNNVLTF.

This clonotype was seen a handful of times. The chain joins TRBV20-1 to TRBJ2-7, with a tentative D call TRBD1 (5 bases). The CDR3 length is 14 residues. Germline CDR1 is DFQATT and CDR2 is SNEGSKA (reference sequence). V lost 2 bases and J lost 0, with 11 bases in between. This CDR3 is CSARPQGSSYEQYF. Written as DNA, the CDR3 is TGCAGTGCTAGACCCCAGGGAAGCTCCTACGAGCAGTACTTC.

This clonotype was observed many times. V is TRBV11-3 and J is TRBJ2-1, with D possibly being TRBD1 (6 bases). Germline V lookup: CDR1 SGHNT, CDR2 YENEEA. Trimming left V 7 bases short and J 2 bases short, with 24 bases between. This CDR3 has 18 amino acids. CDR3: CASNNFFGQLKTYNEQFF. The CDR3 nucleotides read TGTGCCAGCAACAACTTCTTCGGACAGCTAAAAACCTACAATGAGCAGTTCTTC.